The rows below give T cell receptor beta chains drawn from one sample of a study of HIV-infected patients and healthy controls. TCRdb ran MiXCR on the 5' RACE reads and lists one entry per CDR3 protein. The sample records roughly 22,000 distinct CDR3 sequences, approximately 7.7% being singletons. Sequencing input: blood. The receptor source for this set is an adult in good health. Each CDR3 is given with its conserved first and last residue. Each record gives: D gene, J gene, V gene, clone size, CDR3 DNA, CDR3 protein. D genes are given only for firm matches. Expanded clones are given a class, and other clones once, few, many or no size at all.

d_gene: .
j_gene: TRBJ1-5
v_gene: TRBV28
abundance: many
CDR3nt: TGTGCCAGCAGTTTGACTGGGGGTCAGCCCCAGCATTTT
CDR3aa: CASSLTGGQPQHF

d_gene: .
j_gene: TRBJ1-1
v_gene: TRBV11-2
abundance: medium-sized
CDR3nt: TGTGCCAGCAGCTTACCCCCGAACACTGAAGCTTTCTTT
CDR3aa: CASSLPPNTEAFF

d_gene: .
j_gene: TRBJ2-3
v_gene: TRBV11-1
abundance: few
CDR3nt: TGTGCCAGCAGCTTGGACCGGGGCGCGGCGCAGTATTTT
CDR3aa: CASSLDRGAAQYF

d_gene: .
j_gene: TRBJ1-4
v_gene: TRBV19
abundance: .
CDR3nt: TGTGCCAGTAGTTCCGGGGGCGGTTATGAAAAACTGTTTTTT
CDR3aa: CASSSGGGYEKLFF

d_gene: .
j_gene: TRBJ2-2
v_gene: TRBV7-9
abundance: many
CDR3nt: TGTGCCAGCAGCTTGGCCGGGGAGCTGTTTTTT
CDR3aa: CASSLAGELFF

d_gene: .
j_gene: TRBJ1-1
v_gene: TRBV6-6
abundance: few
CDR3nt: TGTGCCAGCAGCCCACCGGGGGGGCAAGCTTTCTTT
CDR3aa: CASSPPGGQAFF

d_gene: .
j_gene: TRBJ1-5
v_gene: TRBV7-2
abundance: many
CDR3nt: TGTGCCAGCAGCTTAGCTAGCAATCAGCCCCAGCATTTT
CDR3aa: CASSLASNQPQHF

d_gene: TRBD1
j_gene: TRBJ2-4
v_gene: TRBV7-2
abundance: .
CDR3nt: TGTGCCAGCAGGCCGGGACAGGGCCTAGCCAAAAACATTCAGTACTTC
CDR3aa: CASRPGQGLAKNIQYF

d_gene: .
j_gene: TRBJ2-7
v_gene: TRBV5-1
abundance: .
CDR3nt: TGCGCCAGCAGCCTTGGTTCCCGGAAGGGCGCGGAGCAGTACTTC
CDR3aa: CASSLGSRKGAEQYF

d_gene: .
j_gene: TRBJ2-7
v_gene: TRBV19
abundance: many
CDR3nt: TGTGCCAGTAGTATATCCCAGGCGGTCATGAGAACCGAGCAGTACTTC
CDR3aa: CASSISQAVMRTEQYF

d_gene: .
j_gene: TRBJ1-5
v_gene: TRBV27
abundance: many
CDR3nt: TGTGCCAGCAGTACCGGGACACCGGTTGGGAATCAGCCCCAGCATTTT
CDR3aa: CASSTGTPVGNQPQHF

d_gene: .
j_gene: TRBJ1-4
v_gene: TRBV7-2
abundance: many
CDR3nt: TGTGCCAGCAGCGTAAACGGGGCCCCGCGGGGAAATGAAAAACTGTTTTTT
CDR3aa: CASSVNGAPRGNEKLFF

d_gene: .
j_gene: TRBJ1-5
v_gene: TRBV7-8
abundance: many
CDR3nt: TGTGCCAGCAGCCAAGGGGAGGCCCAGCATTTT
CDR3aa: CASSQGEAQHF

d_gene: TRBD1
j_gene: TRBJ1-1
v_gene: TRBV6-4
abundance: many
CDR3nt: TGTGCCAGTGGACAGGGGGCGAACACTGAAGCTTTCTTT
CDR3aa: CASGQGANTEAFF

d_gene: .
j_gene: TRBJ2-3
v_gene: TRBV6-5
abundance: .
CDR3nt: TGTGCCAGCAGAGACTACAGGGAATGGGGCACAGATACGCAGTATTTT
CDR3aa: CASRDYREWGTDTQYF

d_gene: TRBD2
j_gene: TRBJ2-1
v_gene: TRBV6-4
abundance: many
CDR3nt: TGTGCCAGCAGTGGGGCTAGCGGATCCTACAATGAGCAGTTCTTC
CDR3aa: CASSGASGSYNEQFF

d_gene: .
j_gene: TRBJ1-2
v_gene: TRBV20-1
abundance: many
CDR3nt: TGCAGTGCTAGCCCCCGACCGGATGGCTACACCTTC
CDR3aa: CSASPRPDGYTF

d_gene: .
j_gene: TRBJ2-7
v_gene: TRBV9
abundance: .
CDR3nt: TGTGCCAGCAGCGTAGAGCCCGGGGGCAGCGACGAGCAGTACTTC
CDR3aa: CASSVEPGGSDEQYF

d_gene: .
j_gene: TRBJ2-3
v_gene: TRBV5-4
abundance: .
CDR3nt: TGTGCCAGCAGCTTCAGCGGTTCAGATACGCAGTATTTT
CDR3aa: CASSFSGSDTQYF

d_gene: TRBD1
j_gene: TRBJ1-2
v_gene: TRBV6-6
abundance: many
CDR3nt: TGTGCCAGCAGTTCCCTGGGACAGCCGCGGAACGGCTACACCTTC
CDR3aa: CASSSLGQPRNGYTF

d_gene: TRBD2
j_gene: TRBJ2-7
v_gene: TRBV28
abundance: few
CDR3nt: TGTGCCAGCAGTTCCGTCGGGGCGGGGGGGCCTAAGTACTACGAGCAGTACTTC
CDR3aa: CASSSVGAGGPKYYEQYF

d_gene: .
j_gene: TRBJ1-4
v_gene: TRBV13
abundance: many
CDR3nt: TGTGCCAGCAGCTTATACGGCGAAGGAAATGAAAAACTGTTTTTT
CDR3aa: CASSLYGEGNEKLFF

d_gene: .
j_gene: TRBJ1-2
v_gene: TRBV7-2
abundance: many
CDR3nt: TGTGCCAGCAGCTGGACAGCTAACTATGGCTACACCTTC
CDR3aa: CASSWTANYGYTF

d_gene: .
j_gene: TRBJ2-7
v_gene: TRBV7-6
abundance: many
CDR3nt: TGTGCCAGCAGACCAGGCACGGCCAACTCCTACGAGCAGTACTTC
CDR3aa: CASRPGTANSYEQYF

d_gene: .
j_gene: TRBJ1-1
v_gene: TRBV20-1
abundance: many
CDR3nt: TGCAGTGCCCCCAACGGGGGACACACTGAAGCTTTCTTT
CDR3aa: CSAPNGGHTEAFF

d_gene: .
j_gene: TRBJ2-2
v_gene: TRBV28
abundance: many
CDR3nt: TGTGCCACCACTCTAGAGGGGGTCACCGGGGAGCTGTTTTTT
CDR3aa: CATTLEGVTGELFF

d_gene: TRBD1
j_gene: TRBJ1-5
v_gene: TRBV6-1
abundance: many
CDR3nt: TGTGCCAGCAGTGAAACCCGGGACAGAAATCAGCCCCAGCATTTT
CDR3aa: CASSETRDRNQPQHF

d_gene: .
j_gene: TRBJ2-7
v_gene: TRBV7-9
abundance: .
CDR3nt: TGTGCCAGCAGCTCCAGGGGAGGCGAGCAGTACTTC
CDR3aa: CASSSRGGEQYF

d_gene: .
j_gene: TRBJ1-6
v_gene: TRBV28
abundance: many
CDR3nt: TGTGCCAGCAGTTTCACAGGTACCAATTCACCCCTCCACTTT
CDR3aa: CASSFTGTNSPLHF

d_gene: .
j_gene: TRBJ1-4
v_gene: TRBV12-3/TRBV12-4
abundance: many
CDR3nt: TGTGCCAGCAGACCCCCGGGGGAGAAACTGTTTTTT
CDR3aa: CASRPPGEKLFF

d_gene: TRBD1
j_gene: TRBJ2-7
v_gene: TRBV5-4
abundance: few
CDR3nt: TGTGCCAGCAGCTTTCGGACAGGGGTCCACGAGCAGTACTTC
CDR3aa: CASSFRTGVHEQYF

d_gene: .
j_gene: TRBJ1-5
v_gene: TRBV6-4
abundance: many
CDR3nt: TGTGCCAGCAGAATTACAGCGGACTCTAATCAGCCCCAGCATTTT
CDR3aa: CASRITADSNQPQHF

d_gene: .
j_gene: TRBJ1-4
v_gene: TRBV7-2
abundance: many
CDR3nt: TGTGCCAGCAGCTTAGCCCAGACTAATGAAAAACTGTTTTTT
CDR3aa: CASSLAQTNEKLFF

d_gene: .
j_gene: TRBJ1-6
v_gene: TRBV20-1
abundance: many
CDR3nt: TGCAGTGCTAGAGAAGGGGCGTCGAATTCACCCCTCCACTTT
CDR3aa: CSAREGASNSPLHF

d_gene: .
j_gene: TRBJ1-4
v_gene: TRBV29-1
abundance: many
CDR3nt: TGCAGCGTTGGGGAGGGAGGAGGTAATGAAAAACTGTTTTTT
CDR3aa: CSVGEGGGNEKLFF

d_gene: .
j_gene: TRBJ2-5
v_gene: TRBV5-1
abundance: many
CDR3nt: TGCGCCAGCAGCTTGGTAGGGGGAGAGACCCAGTACTTC
CDR3aa: CASSLVGGETQYF

d_gene: .
j_gene: TRBJ1-4
v_gene: TRBV7-8
abundance: many
CDR3nt: TGTGCCAGCAGCTCAAGCCCCTGGGGAGGAGTTGAAAAACTGTTTTTT
CDR3aa: CASSSSPWGGVEKLFF

d_gene: TRBD1
j_gene: TRBJ1-2
v_gene: TRBV19
abundance: few
CDR3nt: TGTGCCAGTAGTATTTCAGGGGGCGCGAACTATGGCTACACCTTC
CDR3aa: CASSISGGANYGYTF

d_gene: .
j_gene: TRBJ1-4
v_gene: TRBV4-3
abundance: many
CDR3nt: TGCGCCAGCAGCCAAGTTGTTCAGCCCGGTAATGAAAAACTGTTTTTT
CDR3aa: CASSQVVQPGNEKLFF

d_gene: TRBD2
j_gene: TRBJ2-2
v_gene: TRBV4-3
abundance: .
CDR3nt: TGCGCCAGCAGCCGCGAGGCCGGGGGGGACACCGGGGAGCTGTTTTTT
CDR3aa: CASSREAGGDTGELFF

d_gene: TRBD2
j_gene: TRBJ2-3
v_gene: TRBV4-3
abundance: .
CDR3nt: TGCGCCAGCAGCCAAGATTCTAATAACGGGGGGGCCTCGACAGATACGCAGTATTTT
CDR3aa: CASSQDSNNGGASTDTQYF

d_gene: TRBD1
j_gene: TRBJ1-1
v_gene: TRBV5-6
abundance: many
CDR3nt: TGTGCCAGCAGCCCCCGGACAGGGTCGGGGAACACTGAAGCTTTCTTT
CDR3aa: CASSPRTGSGNTEAFF

d_gene: .
j_gene: TRBJ2-7
v_gene: TRBV29-1
abundance: many
CDR3nt: TGCAGCGTTGAAGATAAGGGGTACGAGCAGTACTTC
CDR3aa: CSVEDKGYEQYF

d_gene: TRBD1
j_gene: TRBJ2-7
v_gene: TRBV7-2
abundance: few
CDR3nt: TGTGCCAGCAGCTTAGGTCGGACAGGTACCTACGAGCAGTACTTC
CDR3aa: CASSLGRTGTYEQYF